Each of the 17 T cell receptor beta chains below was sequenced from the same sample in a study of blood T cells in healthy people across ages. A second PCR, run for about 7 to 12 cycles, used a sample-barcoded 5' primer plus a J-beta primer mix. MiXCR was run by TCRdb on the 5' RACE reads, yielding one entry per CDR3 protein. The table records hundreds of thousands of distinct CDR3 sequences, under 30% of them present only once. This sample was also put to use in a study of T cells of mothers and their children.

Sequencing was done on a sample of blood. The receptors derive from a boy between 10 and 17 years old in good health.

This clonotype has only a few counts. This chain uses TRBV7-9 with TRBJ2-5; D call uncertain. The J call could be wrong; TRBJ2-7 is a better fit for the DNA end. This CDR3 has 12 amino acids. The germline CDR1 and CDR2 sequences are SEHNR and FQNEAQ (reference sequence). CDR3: CASSSTYNEQYF. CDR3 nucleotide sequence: TGTGCCAGCAGCTCCACCTATAACGAGCAGTACTTC.

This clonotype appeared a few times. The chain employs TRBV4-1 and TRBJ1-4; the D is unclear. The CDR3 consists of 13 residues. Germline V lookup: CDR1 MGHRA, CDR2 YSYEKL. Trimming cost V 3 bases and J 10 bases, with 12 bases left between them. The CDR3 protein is CASSQTPSVKLFF. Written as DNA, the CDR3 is TGCGCCAGCAGCCAGACCCCGTCAGTAAAACTGTTTTTT.

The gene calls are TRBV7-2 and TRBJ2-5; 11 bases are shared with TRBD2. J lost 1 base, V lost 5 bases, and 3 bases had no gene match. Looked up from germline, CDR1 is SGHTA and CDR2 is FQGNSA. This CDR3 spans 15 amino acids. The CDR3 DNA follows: TGTGCCAGCAGCATAGGGACTAGCGGCCAAGAGACCCAGTACTTC. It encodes CASSIGTSGQETQYF.

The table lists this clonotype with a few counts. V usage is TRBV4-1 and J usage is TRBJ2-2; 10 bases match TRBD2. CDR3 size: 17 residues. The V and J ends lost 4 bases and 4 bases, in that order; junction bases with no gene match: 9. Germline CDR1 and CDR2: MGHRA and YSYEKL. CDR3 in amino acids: CASSPLGRLAGTGELFF. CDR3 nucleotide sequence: TGCGCCAGCAGCCCCCTAGGGAGACTAGCGGGCACCGGGGAGCTGTTTTTT.

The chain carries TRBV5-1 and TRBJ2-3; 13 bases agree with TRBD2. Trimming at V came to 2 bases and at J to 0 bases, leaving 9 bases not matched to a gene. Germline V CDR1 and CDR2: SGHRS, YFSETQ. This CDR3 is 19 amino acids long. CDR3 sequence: CASSFFLGLAGTSTDTQYF. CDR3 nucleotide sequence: TGCGCCAGCAGCTTTTTTCTGGGACTAGCGGGGACTAGCACAGATACGCAGTATTTT.

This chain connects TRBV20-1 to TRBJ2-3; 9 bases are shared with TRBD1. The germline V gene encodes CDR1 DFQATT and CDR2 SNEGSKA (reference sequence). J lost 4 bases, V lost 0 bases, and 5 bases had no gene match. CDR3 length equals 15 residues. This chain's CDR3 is CSARETGQGADTQYF. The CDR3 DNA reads TGCAGTGCTAGAGAAACGGGACAGGGAGCAGATACGCAGTATTTT.

CDR3: CASSYFVRGNYEQYF. The CDR3 nucleotides are TGTGCCAGCAGTTACTTCGTAAGGGGGAACTACGAGCAGTACTTC. V and J are TRBV6-5 and TRBJ2-7, with a possible D match to TRBD1 (6 bases). From germline, CDR1 is MNHEY and CDR2 SVGAGI. CDR3 length: 15 amino acids. V lost 1 base and J 3 bases, leaving 13 bases between the germline ends.

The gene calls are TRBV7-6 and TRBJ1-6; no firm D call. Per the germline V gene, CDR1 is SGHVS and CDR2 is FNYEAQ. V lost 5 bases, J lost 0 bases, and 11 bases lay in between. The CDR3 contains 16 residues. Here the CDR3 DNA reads TGTGCCAGCAGCCGCGCTGGATCCTCCTATAATTCACCCCTCCACTTT. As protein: CASSRAGSSYNSPLHF.

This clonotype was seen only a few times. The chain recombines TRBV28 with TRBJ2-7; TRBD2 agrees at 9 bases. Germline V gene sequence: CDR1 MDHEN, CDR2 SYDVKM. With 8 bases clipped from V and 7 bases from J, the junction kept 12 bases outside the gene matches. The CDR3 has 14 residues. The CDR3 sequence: CASLSGGRVMEQYF. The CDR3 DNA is TGTGCCAGCCTAAGCGGGGGGAGAGTAATGGAGCAGTACTTC.

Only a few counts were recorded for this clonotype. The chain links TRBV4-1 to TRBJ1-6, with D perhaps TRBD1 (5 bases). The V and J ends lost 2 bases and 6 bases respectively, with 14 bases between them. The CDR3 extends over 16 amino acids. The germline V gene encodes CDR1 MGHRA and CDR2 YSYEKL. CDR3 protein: CASSQWTVGGNSPLHF. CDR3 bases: TGCGCCAGCAGCCAATGGACGGTGGGGGGTAATTCACCCCTCCACTTT.

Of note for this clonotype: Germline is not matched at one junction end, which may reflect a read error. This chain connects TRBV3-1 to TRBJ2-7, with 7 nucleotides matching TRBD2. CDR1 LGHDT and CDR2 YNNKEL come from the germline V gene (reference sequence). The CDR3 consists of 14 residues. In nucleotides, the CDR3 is TGTGCCAGCAGCCACACTAGCGTCTCCGACGAGCAGTACTTC. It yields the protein CASSHTSVSDEQYF.

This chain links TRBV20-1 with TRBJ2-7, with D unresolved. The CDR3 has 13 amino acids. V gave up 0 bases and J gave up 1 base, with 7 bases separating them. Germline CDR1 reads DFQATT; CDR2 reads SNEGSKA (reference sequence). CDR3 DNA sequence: TGCAGTGCTAGAGATGGCTATTCCTACGAGCAGTACTTC. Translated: CSARDGYSYEQYF.

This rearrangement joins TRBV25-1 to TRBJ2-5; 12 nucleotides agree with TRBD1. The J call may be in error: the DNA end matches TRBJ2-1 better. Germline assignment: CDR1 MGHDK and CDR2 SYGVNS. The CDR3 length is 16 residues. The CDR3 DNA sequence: TGTGCCAGCAGTGACGGGACAGGGGGCGGTTACAATGAGCAGTTCTTC. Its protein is CASSDGTGGGYNEQFF.

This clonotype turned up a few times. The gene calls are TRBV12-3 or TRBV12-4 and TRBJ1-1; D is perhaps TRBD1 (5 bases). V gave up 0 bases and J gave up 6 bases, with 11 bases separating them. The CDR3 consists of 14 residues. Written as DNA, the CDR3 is TGTGCCAGCAGTTTAGCGTACGGCAGGGCTGAAGCTTTCTTT. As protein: CASSLAYGRAEAFF.

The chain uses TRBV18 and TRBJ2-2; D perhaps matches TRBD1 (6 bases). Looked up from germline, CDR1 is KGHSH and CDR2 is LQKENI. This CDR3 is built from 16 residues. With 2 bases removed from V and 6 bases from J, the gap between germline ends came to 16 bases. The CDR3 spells CASSPIAGVESGELFF. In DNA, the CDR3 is TGTGCCAGCTCACCAATTGCAGGGGTCGAATCCGGGGAGCTGTTTTTT.

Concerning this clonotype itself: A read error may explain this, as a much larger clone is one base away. CDR3 amino acids: CASSGASGGADTQYF. CDR3 DNA sequence: TGTGCCAGCAGTGGAGCTAGCGGGGGGGCCGATACGCAGTATTTT. This chain joins TRBV6-1 and TRBJ2-3, with 12 bases aligning to TRBD2. CDR3 length equals 15 residues. V was pared by 4 bases and J by 6 bases, with 5 bases of the junction left unmatched. Per germline, CDR1 MNHNS and CDR2 SASEGT.

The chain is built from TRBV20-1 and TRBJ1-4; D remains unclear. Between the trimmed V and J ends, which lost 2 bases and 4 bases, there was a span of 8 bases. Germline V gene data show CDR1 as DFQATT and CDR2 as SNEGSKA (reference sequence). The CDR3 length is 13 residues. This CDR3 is CSARLRINEKLFF. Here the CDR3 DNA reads TGCAGTGCTAGATTAAGGATTAATGAAAAACTGTTTTTT.